The clone carrying this TCR beta chain was found once. This specimen belongs to a study of blood T cells in healthy people across ages. The second PCR ran roughly 6 to 11 cycles with a sample-barcoded 5' primer and J-beta primers. One entry per CDR3 protein, called by TCRdb with MiXCR from the 5' RACE reads. Among hundreds of thousands of distinct CDR3 sequences listed, about 29% were seen once. CDR3 length equals 10 residues. CDR1 is SNHLY and CDR2 is FYNNEI in the germline V gene. V dropped 9 bases and J dropped 6 bases, with 8 bases sitting between them. This sample was also put to use in a study of T cells of mothers and their children.

The sequence came from a boy between 2 and 10 years old in good health. The chain has TRBV2 and TRBJ1-2; no reliable D call. The sample comprised blood. CDR3 nucleotides: TGTGCCAGGAGAACCCATGGCTACACCTTC. This codes for CARRTHGYTF.